Detailed here is one TCR beta chain. This sample is drawn from a study of blood T cell repertoires in COVID-19. Across the study: Samples of COVID-19 (acute and convalescent) were obtained from the United States, Italy and Spain. PBMCs, B-cell-depleted T cells, or T cells provided the cDNA or gDNA that made up the material.

Produced via immunoSEQ multiplex PCR; TCRdb's table is partial and in-frame only. This table holds tens of thousands of clones, 70% to 90% found once. The CDR3 is 15 amino acids. V was pared by 3 bases and J by 4 bases, with 15 bases between. The V gene's germline CDR1 is LNHDA and CDR2 SQIVND (reference sequence). The TCR originated in a human donor with active COVID-19. The donor label of this sample is uncertain. Material for sequencing was peripheral blood. The J gene is TRBJ1-1, the V gene TRBV19; D is undetermined. The CDR3 DNA reads TGTGCCAGTAGTATGCTCCCCGCAGGCCTCACTGAAGCTTTCTTT. Translated: CASSMLPAGLTEAFF. Based on the CDR3 plus reference TRBV19 and TRBJ1-1, the full variable domain is DGGITQSPKYLFRKEGQNVTLSCEQNLNHDAMYWYRQDPGQGLRLIYYSQIVNDFQKGDIAEGYSVSREKKESFPLTVTSAQKNPTAFYLCASSMLPAGLTEAFFGQGTRLTVV.